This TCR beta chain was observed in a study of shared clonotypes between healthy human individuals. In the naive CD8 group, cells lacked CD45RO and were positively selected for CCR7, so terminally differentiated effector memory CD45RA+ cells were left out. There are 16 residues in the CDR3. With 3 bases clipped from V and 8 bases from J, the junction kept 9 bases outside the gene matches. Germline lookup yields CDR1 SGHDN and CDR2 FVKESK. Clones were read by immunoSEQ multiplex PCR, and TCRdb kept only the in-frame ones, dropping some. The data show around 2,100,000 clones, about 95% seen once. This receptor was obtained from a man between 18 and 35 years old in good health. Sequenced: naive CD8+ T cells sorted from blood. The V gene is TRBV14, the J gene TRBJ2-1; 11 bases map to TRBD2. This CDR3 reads CASSQLPSGGWYEQFF. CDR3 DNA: TGTGCCAGCAGCCAGCTTCCTAGCGGGGGGTGGTATGAGCAGTTCTTC.